Each of the 10 T cell receptor beta chains below was sequenced from the same sample in a study of early T cells in non-severe SARS-CoV-2 infection. TCRdb re-analysed the 5' RACE reads in MiXCR, keeping a single row per CDR3 protein. This table has 35,000 to 45,000 distinct CDR3 sequences, roughly 6.8% appearing once. Sequencing was performed on whole blood, taken at baseline. The receptors here all came from an adult who was a healthcare worker with PCR-confirmed SARS-CoV-2 infection or an uninfected control (not recorded which).

This clonotype turned up a few times. The V and J genes are TRBV6-5 and TRBJ2-7, with a possible D match to TRBD1 (8 bases). Trimming stripped 6 bases from V and 2 bases from J, with 17 bases between. CDR1 is MNHEY, CDR2 SVGAGI, per germline. The CDR3 loop spans 15 amino acids. In nucleotides, the CDR3 is TGTGCCAGCAGGATAACAGGGGGGGACACCTACGAGCAGTACTTC. The encoded protein is CASRITGGDTYEQYF.

This clonotype was observed at least ten times. The V gene is TRBV30, the J gene TRBJ1-2; weak D call: TRBD1 (5 bases). The CDR3 has 15 amino acids. Germline values: CDR1 GTSNPN, CDR2 SVGIG (reference sequence). V lost 4 bases to trimming and J lost 2 bases, with 17 bases between them. For the CDR3, the DNA is TGTGCCTGGACCCCCGGGGCAGCGGGCAACTATGGCTACACCTTC. Residues: CAWTPGAAGNYGYTF.

This chain connects TRBV7-8 to TRBJ1-3; a possible D gene is TRBD1 (5 bases). This CDR3 has 16 amino acids. Germline assignment: CDR1 SGHVS and CDR2 FQNEAQ. Trimming took off 0 bases at V and 4 bases at J, with 13 bases between the two ends. The CDR3 DNA reads as TGTGCCAGCAGCTTAGCTCAGGGACGTTGGGGAAACACCATATATTTT. It is translated as CASSLAQGRWGNTIYF. The entire variable domain, with the rest obtained from reference TRBV7-8 and TRBJ1-3, is as follows: GAGVSQSPRYKVAKRGQDVALRCDPISGHVSLFWYQQALGQGPEFLTYFQNEAQLDKSGLPSDRFFAERPEGSVSTLKIQRTQQEDSAVYLCASSLAQGRWGNTIYFGEGSWLTVV.

This clonotype was counted only a few times. The rearrangement joins TRBV2 to TRBJ2-7; weak D call: TRBD1 (8 bases). Germline CDR1 SNHLY, CDR2 FYNNEI. Between the trimmed V and J ends, which lost 3 bases and 6 bases, there was a span of 15 bases. The length of the CDR3 is 14 residues. Written as DNA, the CDR3 is TGTGCCAGCAGTGACGGGGGGACAGGTCCCGAGCAGTACTTC. Residues: CASSDGGTGPEQYF.

V gene TRBV2 combines with J gene TRBJ2-1, with 7 bases matching TRBD2. The germline V gene encodes CDR1 SNHLY and CDR2 FYNNEI. Trimming removed 9 bases from V and 5 bases from J; junction bases left unmatched: 7. The CDR3 extends over 13 amino acids. The CDR3 loop reads CASQGTIHNEQFF. DNA for the CDR3: TGTGCCAGTCAAGGGACTATACACAATGAGCAGTTCTTC.

In this sample, this clonotype turned up a few times. This chain connects TRBV29-1 to TRBJ1-1, with 7 bases fitting TRBD1. Germline V gene sequence: CDR1 SQVTM, CDR2 ANQGSEA. The CDR3 has 12 residues. V shed 6 bases and J 1 base; nucleotides not matched to a gene: 2. CDR3 nucleotide sequence: TGCAGCGTGGGGACAGCGAACACTGAAGCTTTCTTT. Amino acid sequence: CSVGTANTEAFF.

This clonotype was seen repeatedly, ten times or more. The rearrangement joins TRBV12-3 or TRBV12-4 to TRBJ1-5; D gene ambiguous. The CDR3 spans 12 residues. V was pared by 7 bases and J by 7 bases, with 11 bases between. CDR3 protein: CASTNLPQPQHF. CDR3 sequence (DNA): TGTGCCAGCACCAACCTTCCCCAGCCCCAGCATTTT.

This chain uses TRBV5-4 with TRBJ2-3, with 7 bases lining up with TRBD2. The J segment lost 0 bases and the V segment lost 4 bases, leaving 14 bases of the junction unmatched. The V gene's germline CDR1 is SGHNT and CDR2 YYREEE (reference sequence). The CDR3 is 18 residues long. The CDR3 sequence is CASSVGPGLAVSTDTQYF. The DNA of the CDR3 is TGTGCCAGCAGCGTTGGACCTGGTCTAGCGGTTAGCACAGATACGCAGTATTTT.

Remarks on this clonotype: A read error is possible here, since a much larger clone lies one base away. The chain combines TRBV20-1 with TRBJ1-1, with 9 bases aligning to TRBD1. CDR1 and CDR2 from the germline V gene are DFQATT and SNEGSKA (reference sequence). V lost 6 bases and J lost 0; bases outside the gene matches: 11. The CDR3 covers 16 residues. CDR3 amino acids: CSARRTGVILNTEAFF. DNA of the CDR3: TGCAGTGCACGCAGGACAGGGGTCATCTTGAACACTGAAGCTTTCTTT.

This clonotype was seen at least ten times. The chain uses TRBV1 and TRBJ1-1. TRBV1 is a pseudogene. This CDR3 is 15 amino acids long. Written as DNA, the CDR3 is TGCACCAGCAGCCAGGGAGGAACGAGGAATGCTGAAGCTTTCTTT. This sequence encodes CTSSQGGTRNAEAFF.